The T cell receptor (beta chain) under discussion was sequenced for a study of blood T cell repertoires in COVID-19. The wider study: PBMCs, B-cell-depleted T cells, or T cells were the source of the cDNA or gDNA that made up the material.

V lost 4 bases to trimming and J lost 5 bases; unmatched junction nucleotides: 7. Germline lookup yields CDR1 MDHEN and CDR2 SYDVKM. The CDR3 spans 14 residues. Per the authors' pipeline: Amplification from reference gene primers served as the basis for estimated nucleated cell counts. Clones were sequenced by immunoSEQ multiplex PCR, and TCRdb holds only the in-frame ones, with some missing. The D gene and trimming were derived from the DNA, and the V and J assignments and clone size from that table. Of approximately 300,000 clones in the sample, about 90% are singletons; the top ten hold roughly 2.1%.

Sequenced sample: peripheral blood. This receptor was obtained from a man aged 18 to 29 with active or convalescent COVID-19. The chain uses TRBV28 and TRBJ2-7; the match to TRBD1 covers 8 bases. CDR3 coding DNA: TGTGCCAGCAGTTCCCCGGACAGGGCCAACGAGCAGTACTTC. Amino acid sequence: CASSSPDRANEQYF.